What follows describes a single TCR beta chain. Its antigen is unknown. This specimen comes from a study of B cell selection in AIRE deficiency. Study conclusions and caveats: Shorter CDR3s marked shared Treg sequences, biased toward few non-templated insertions. Tconv and Treg cells from AIRE-deficient patients resembled healthy donors in TCRBV usage, CDR3 length and diversity. With only TCRbeta sequenced, about 37% of shared healthy Treg sequences overlapped Tconv.

The assay was immunoSEQ multiplex PCR, and TCRdb's table has in-frame clones only and misses some. The data hold approximately 24,000 clones, with approximately 96% observed a single time. Sorting defined conventional CD4 T cells as CD4+CD127+. Control samples were from healthy, unrelated donors. Germline CDR1 reads SGHDT; CDR2 reads YYEEEE. This CDR3 has 14 residues. V lost 4 bases and J 1 base, leaving 9 bases between the germline ends. V usage is TRBV5-6 and J usage is TRBJ1-3, with no clear D. Material: CD4+CD127+ conventional T cells sorted from PBMCs. The clonotype originates from a human donor in good health. The CDR3 sequence: CASSPIRSGNTIYF. Here the CDR3 DNA reads TGTGCCAGCAGCCCCATACGTTCTGGAAACACCATATATTTT.